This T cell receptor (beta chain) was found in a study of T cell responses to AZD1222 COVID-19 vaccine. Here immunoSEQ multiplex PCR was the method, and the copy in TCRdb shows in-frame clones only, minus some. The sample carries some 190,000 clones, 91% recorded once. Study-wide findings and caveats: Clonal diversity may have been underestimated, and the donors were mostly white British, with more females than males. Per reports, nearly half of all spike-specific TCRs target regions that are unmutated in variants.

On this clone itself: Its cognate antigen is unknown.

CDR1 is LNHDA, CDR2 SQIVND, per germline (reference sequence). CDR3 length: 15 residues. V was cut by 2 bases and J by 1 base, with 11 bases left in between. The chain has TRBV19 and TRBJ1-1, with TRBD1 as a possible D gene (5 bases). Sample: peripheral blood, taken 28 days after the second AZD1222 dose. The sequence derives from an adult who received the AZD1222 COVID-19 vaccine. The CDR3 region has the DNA TGTGCCAGTAGTATATTAGGAGGACAGAACACTGAAGCTTTCTTT. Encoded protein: CASSILGGQNTEAFF.